Following are 18 T cell receptor beta chains from one sample sequenced in a study of blood T cells in healthy people across ages. PCR was performed a second time for roughly 7 to 11 cycles using a sample-barcoded 5' primer and a J-beta primer mix. Via MiXCR, TCRdb re-called the 5' RACE reads, giving one row per CDR3 protein. The sample gives approximately 1,000,000 distinct CDR3 sequences, roughly two fifths of which show up once; about an eighth is in the top ten. The sequenced sample was blood. These receptors were taken from a man younger than 30 in good health.

This clonotype was seen more than once but under ten times. The chain uses TRBV2 and TRBJ2-5; D call uncertain. The CDR3 loop spans 12 amino acids. V was trimmed by 7 bases and J by 4 bases, leaving 10 bases between them. CDR1 is SNHLY, CDR2 FYNNEI, per germline. This CDR3 is CASKDSIETQYF. In nucleotides, the CDR3 is TGTGCCAGCAAGGATTCTATAGAGACCCAGTACTTC.

V and J are TRBV12-5 and TRBJ2-5; D remains ambiguous. This CDR3 spans 12 amino acids. Germline CDR1 LGHNT, CDR2 FRNRAP. The V end was cut by 1 base, the J end by 11 bases, with 11 bases between. The CDR3 loop is CASGLGKNEQYF. CDR3 coding DNA: TGTGCTAGTGGTTTGGGGAAGAATGAGCAGTACTTC.

The chain carries TRBV4-3 and TRBJ1-2; 7 bases are shared with TRBD1. V dropped 2 bases and J dropped 5; count of bases not matched to a gene: 2. Germline V gene lookup returns CDR1 LGHNA and CDR2 YSLEER. The CDR3 contains 13 residues. This CDR3 reads CASSQPTGYGYTF. The CDR3 DNA sequence: TGCGCCAGCAGCCAACCGACAGGGTATGGCTACACCTTC.

Only a few counts were recorded for this clonotype. V is TRBV6-2 or TRBV6-3 and J is TRBJ1-1, with a possible D match to TRBD1 (6 bases). The CDR3 loop spans 17 amino acids. Germline CDR1 is MNHEY and CDR2 is SVGEGT. The ends were cut back, 3 bases at V and 0 bases at J, with 17 bases in the middle. CDR3 DNA: TGTGCCAGCAGTTATCCAGCCCATGGGGACATGAACACTGAAGCTTTCTTT. This codes for CASSYPAHGDMNTEAFF.

The chain couples TRBV7-9 to TRBJ1-2, with TRBD1 matching 8 bases. V trimming: 5 bases; J trimming: 7 bases; junction bases outside the gene matches: 12. Germline V CDR1 and CDR2: SEHNR, FQNEAQ (reference sequence). CDR3 length equals 15 residues. This chain's CDR3 is CASSLLQGAHPGYTF. CDR3 DNA: TGTGCCAGCAGCCTACTCCAGGGGGCCCACCCTGGCTACACCTTC.

The rearrangement joins TRBV5-6 to TRBJ1-2; 10 bases fit TRBD1. The V segment lost 2 bases and the J segment 7 bases; nucleotides outside the gene matches: 5. The V gene's germline CDR1 is SGHDT and CDR2 YYEEEE. The CDR3 totals 14 residues. CDR3 nucleotides: TGTGCCAGCAGCTTTTGGACAGGGGGTAGTGGCTACACCTTC. Translation gives CASSFWTGGSGYTF. Drawing the rest from reference TRBV5-6 and TRBJ1-2, the complete variable domain is DAGVTQSPTHLIKTRGQQVTLRCSPKSGHDTVSWYQQALGQGPQFIFQYYEEEERQRGNFPDRFSGHQFPNYSSELNVNALLLGDSALYLCASSFWTGGSGYTFGSGTRLTVV.

The chain uses TRBV12-3 or TRBV12-4 and TRBJ1-2, with 7 bases identical to TRBD1. CDR3 size: 15 residues. Unmatched junction bases numbered 10, after V lost 5 bases and J lost 4 bases. CDR3 sequence reads: CASSRDSDPFYGYTF. CDR3 in DNA: TGTGCCAGCAGTCGGGACAGCGACCCGTTCTATGGCTACACCTTC.

This clonotype was counted a few times. The chain employs TRBV12-3 or TRBV12-4 and TRBJ1-1; 7 positions agree with TRBD1. The CDR3 consists of 17 residues. V trimming: 6 bases; J trimming: 1 base; junction bases outside the gene matches: 14. This CDR3 is CASRDPRGGRGNTEAFF. In DNA form, the CDR3 reads TGTGCCAGCAGGGATCCCAGGGGGGGGCGGGGGAACACTGAAGCTTTCTTT.

Here the CDR3 DNA reads TGTGCCACCAGGGAGGGGGTTGAGCAGTTCTTC. As protein: CATREGVEQFF. The chain carries TRBV6-6 and TRBJ2-1; weak D call: TRBD2 (7 bases). Trimming took off 10 bases at V and 9 bases at J, with 13 bases between the two ends. CDR1 is MNHNY, CDR2 SVGAGI, per germline (reference sequence). The CDR3 has 11 amino acids.

This clonotype was counted between two and nine times. This CDR3 is CASSQEFGAANQPQHF. The CDR3 bases are TGTGCCAGCAGCCAAGAATTCGGGGCTGCCAATCAGCCCCAGCATTTT. The chain recombines TRBV4-2 with TRBJ1-5, with D tentatively TRBD1 (5 bases). The CDR3 spans 16 residues. Germline-derived CDR1 and CDR2 are LGHNA and YNFKEQ. V was cut by 0 bases and J by 3 bases, with 12 bases left in between.

This chain connects TRBV7-2 to TRBJ2-6; 10 nucleotides match TRBD1. Germline V gene lookup returns CDR1 SGHTA and CDR2 FQGNSA. The trim removed 4 bases at V and 2 bases at J, leaving 11 bases unmatched. The CDR3 has 19 residues. The CDR3 coding sequence is TGTGCCAGCAGCTCTCTAGACAGGGGGCGCTTTCCTGGGGCCAACGTCCTGACTTTC. Translated: CASSSLDRGRFPGANVLTF.

This chain joins TRBV7-9 and TRBJ2-1; TRBD2 might be the D (6 bases). The germline V and J ends were trimmed by 7 bases and 5 bases, with 24 bases remaining between them. The CDR3 sequence is 17 residues long. Germline CDR1 SEHNR, CDR2 FQNEAQ (reference sequence). The CDR3 is CASTANLIAERNNEQFF. The CDR3, as DNA: TGTGCCAGCACCGCCAACCTTATAGCGGAACGAAACAATGAGCAGTTCTTC.

This chain links TRBV5-1 with TRBJ1-5; D not resolved. Per germline, CDR1 SGHRS and CDR2 YFSETQ. The CDR3 runs 13 residues. Deletions cut 2 bases from V and 5 bases from J, with 8 bases between. The CDR3 sequence: CASSLKPDQPQHF. The CDR3, as DNA: TGCGCCAGCAGCTTAAAGCCAGATCAGCCCCAGCATTTT.

The chain combines TRBV2 with TRBJ1-1, with 8 bases aligning to TRBD1. V lost 4 bases and J lost 2; bases outside the gene matches: 9. Germline CDR1 SNHLY, CDR2 FYNNEI. CDR3 length: 16 residues. CDR3 protein: CASSVTGDRPNTEAFF. CDR3 in DNA: TGTGCCAGCAGTGTAACCGGGGACAGGCCAAACACTGAAGCTTTCTTT.

The chain joins TRBV11-2 to TRBJ1-1; D is unclear. The CDR3 is 13 amino acids. Germline V gene lookup returns CDR1 SGHAT and CDR2 FQNNGV. V was trimmed by 11 bases and J by 5 bases, leaving 18 bases between them. The CDR3 DNA reads TGTGCCTCCACCAGCGGCGGCGGGACTGAAGCTTTCTTT. This codes for CASTSGGGTEAFF.

The V call is TRBV14, the J call TRBJ2-1; TRBD1 or TRBD2 may be the D gene (5 bases each). The CDR3 length is 15 residues. Trimming took 3 bases from V and 0 from J, leaving 9 bases between them. The germline gives CDR1 SGHDN, CDR2 FVKESK. The CDR3 DNA follows: TGTGCCAGCAGCCACGCAGGGACCTCCTACAATGAGCAGTTCTTC. This gives the protein CASSHAGTSYNEQFF.

The genes are TRBV6-2 or TRBV6-3 and TRBJ2-3, with 8 bases fitting TRBD1. This CDR3 contains 19 residues. V dropped 6 bases and J dropped 0; count of bases not matched to a gene: 17. Germline lookup yields CDR1 MNHEY and CDR2 SVGEGT. The CDR3 spells CASRRFPGQVSSSTDTQYF. The CDR3 coding sequence is TGTGCCAGCAGAAGATTCCCGGGACAGGTCTCGTCTAGCACAGATACGCAGTATTTT.

This clonotype has only a few counts. The genes are TRBV27 and TRBJ2-5, with TRBD2 as a possible D gene (6 bases). The CDR3 runs to 13 residues. CDR1 is MNHEY and CDR2 is SMNVEV in the germline V gene (reference sequence). Deletions cut 10 bases from V and 5 bases from J, with 17 bases between. The CDR3 DNA reads as TGTGCCACCAGGGCTGGGGGGTGGGAGACCCAGTACTTC. Translating gives CATRAGGWETQYF.